The 30 T cell receptor beta chains presented below share a single source sample, sequenced in a study of beta chain features in type 1 diabetes. Of the isolated RNA, all was reverse transcribed, and so the sequenced material was expressed TCRB transcripts. Sequencing was performed with immunoSEQ multiplex PCR; in TCRdb, only in-frame clones are kept and a portion is missing. The data hold some 250,000 clones, with roughly 30% observed a single time. The sample comprised central memory CD4+ T cells from blood. The receptor set was obtained from a man aged 25-40 years in good health.

This clone has ten or more counts. The rearrangement joins TRBV30 to TRBJ2-2; D is undetermined. V shed 7 bases and J shed 6 bases, with 18 bases lying between them. Germline CDR1 and CDR2: GTSNPN and SVGIG (reference sequence). The CDR3 totals 14 residues. DNA for the CDR3: TGTGCCTCGGACCTAGGGCAGGTAGCCGGGGAGCTGTTTTTT. Protein sequence: CASDLGQVAGELFF.

The rearrangement joins TRBV7-2 to TRBJ1-5, with 8 positions matching TRBD1. Germline V gives CDR1 SGHTA, CDR2 FQGNSA. J was trimmed by 6 bases and V by 3 bases; bases with no gene match: 7. This CDR3 has 15 amino acids. Written as DNA, the CDR3 is TGTGCCAGCAGCTTGGCAGGGGGCCCAGGTCAGCCCCAGCATTTT. Its translation is CASSLAGGPGQPQHF.

The J gene is TRBJ2-1, the V gene TRBV16; no clear D gene. V lost 1 base and J lost 10, with 5 bases in between. This CDR3 comprises 11 residues. Germline loops: CDR1 KGHSY, CDR2 FQNENV. The CDR3 loop reads CASSQFFEQFF. CDR3 coding DNA: TGTGCCAGCAGCCAATTTTTCGAGCAGTTCTTC.

This clone was observed a handful of times. The chain is built from TRBV5-4 and TRBJ2-2; unclear D gene. From germline, CDR1 is SGHNT and CDR2 YYREEE (reference sequence). Trimming took off 1 base at V and 1 base at J, with 8 bases between the two ends. The CDR3 totals 15 residues. The CDR3 loop is CASSLRTVNTGELFF. The DNA for the CDR3 is TGTGCCAGCAGCTTGAGGACGGTGAACACCGGGGAGCTGTTTTTT.

This clone was recorded only once. This chain joins TRBV6-6 and TRBJ1-2; unclear D gene. The V end was cut by 10 bases, the J end by 7 bases, with 16 bases between. The length of the CDR3 is 12 residues. In germline, CDR1 is MNHNY, CDR2 SVGAGI (reference sequence). DNA of the CDR3: TGTGCCACCTCAACCGGGTCTGGTGGCTACACCTTC. Residues: CATSTGSGGYTF.

In its sample, this clone was seen a few times. The rearrangement joins TRBV15 to TRBJ1-3; D is ambiguous. The germline CDR1 and CDR2 sequences are LNHNV and YYDKDF (reference sequence). This CDR3 comprises 15 residues. V was cut by 0 bases and J by 0 bases, with 6 bases left in between. The CDR3 coding sequence is TGTGCCACCAGCAGAGACCCAAACTCTGGAAACACCATATATTTT. The encoded protein is CATSRDPNSGNTIYF.

The chain uses TRBV28 and TRBJ2-2; 7 bases match TRBD2. V lost 6 bases and J lost 5; bases outside the gene matches: 12. This CDR3 contains 16 residues. Germline CDR1 MDHEN, CDR2 SYDVKM. The CDR3 reads CASSLDPLARTGELFF. The CDR3 DNA follows: TGTGCCAGCAGCTTAGACCCACTAGCGAGGACCGGGGAGCTGTTTTTT.

This clone was picked up a small number of times. This chain joins TRBV7-2 and TRBJ2-2; TRBD2 matches 8 bases. The V segment lost 5 bases and the J segment 0 bases; nucleotides outside the gene matches: 2. Germline V CDR1 and CDR2: SGHTA, FQGNSA. This CDR3 is 15 amino acids long. The CDR3 loop is CASSRLAPNTGELFF. For the CDR3, the DNA is TGTGCCAGCAGCCGACTAGCGCCGAACACCGGGGAGCTGTTTTTT.

This clone has a handful of counts. Germline is not matched at one junction end, which may reflect a read error. The chain links TRBV6-1 to TRBJ2-7; 7 nucleotides match TRBD1. This CDR3 region has 10 residues. Germline V gives CDR1 MNHNS, CDR2 SASEGT. The CDR3 DNA follows: TGTGCCAGCAGTGAATTGGGACAGAGCTTC. Translation: CASSELGQSF.

J is TRBJ2-3 and V is TRBV28; D may be TRBD1 (5 bases). The V gene lost 8 bases and the J gene lost 1 base, with 7 bases spanning the gap. Germline CDR1 and CDR2: MDHEN and SYDVKM. The CDR3 is made up of 12 amino acids. The CDR3 is CASLQGTDTQYF. As DNA, the CDR3 is TGTGCCAGCTTACAGGGCACAGATACGCAGTATTTT.

The table lists this clone with a few counts. The V and J genes are TRBV21-1 and TRBJ2-7. TRBV21-1 is described as a pseudogene. This CDR3 spans 10 amino acids. In DNA, the CDR3 is TGTGCCACCCTGACGAGGGGTGTATACTTC. Its protein is CATLTRGVYF.

The J gene is TRBJ2-3, the V gene TRBV10-3; TRBD2 might be the D (6 bases). The germline CDR1 and CDR2 sequences are ENHRY and SYGVKD. The CDR3 totals 13 residues. V shed 6 bases and J shed 4 bases, with 11 bases lying between them. The CDR3 DNA is TGTGCCATCAGGAGGGGAGGAGCAGATACGCAGTATTTT. Protein product: CAIRRGGADTQYF.

This clone was counted between two and nine times. The V and J genes are TRBV25-1 and TRBJ2-6, with D perhaps matching TRBD1 (6 bases). V was shortened by 6 bases and J by 2 bases, with 11 bases between the two germline ends. The V gene's germline CDR1 is MGHDK and CDR2 SYGVNS. This CDR3 contains 15 residues. The CDR3 DNA reads as TGTGCCAGCAGGGAACAGGGAGCTGGGGCCAACGTCCTGACTTTC. It translates to CASREQGAGANVLTF.

The chain has TRBV9 and TRBJ2-5, with TRBD1 matching over 7 bases. The V and J ends lost 4 bases and 0 bases, in that order; junction bases with no gene match: 3. Germline values: CDR1 SGDLS, CDR2 YYNGEE. The CDR3 has 14 residues. CDR3 DNA sequence: TGTGCCAGCAGCTCCAGGGGGAACCAAGAGACCCAGTACTTC. It codes for CASSSRGNQETQYF.

The chain is built from TRBV6-1 and TRBJ1-5; no firm D call. Germline CDR1 reads MNHNS; CDR2 reads SASEGT. This CDR3 contains 15 residues. The V end was cut by 5 bases, the J end by 2 bases, with 13 bases between. CDR3 in amino acids: CASSLRVAGNQPQHF. The CDR3 nucleotides read TGTGCCAGCAGTTTGAGGGTGGCTGGCAATCAGCCCCAGCATTTT.

The chain employs TRBV5-1 and TRBJ2-2; 7 bases agree with TRBD2. J gave up 0 bases and V 2 bases, and 4 bases lay outside the gene matches. This CDR3 contains 16 residues. Germline CDR1 is SGHRS and CDR2 is YFSETQ. CDR3: CASSLFSGPNTGELFF. DNA of the CDR3: TGCGCCAGCAGCTTATTTAGCGGGCCGAACACCGGGGAGCTGTTTTTT. Combining the CDR3 with reference TRBV5-1 and TRBJ2-2 gives the whole variable domain KAGVTQTPRYLIKTRGQQVTLSCSPISGHRSVSWYQQTPGQGLQFLFEYFSETQRNKGNFPGRFSGRQFSNSRSEMNVSTLELGDSALYLCASSLFSGPNTGELFFGEGSRLTVL.

The V call is TRBV12-5, the J call TRBJ2-2; perhaps TRBD1 as D (6 bases). The CDR3 length is 14 residues. With 4 bases removed from V and 5 bases from J, the gap between germline ends came to 11 bases. The V gene's germline CDR1 is LGHNT and CDR2 FRNRAP. In DNA form, the CDR3 reads TGTGCTAGTGGTTATACAGGGAAGACCGGGGAGCTGTTTTTT. Translated, it gives CASGYTGKTGELFF.

V is TRBV6-1 and J is TRBJ2-1; 13 nucleotides agree with TRBD2. Per the germline V gene, CDR1 is MNHNS and CDR2 is SASEGT. The CDR3 loop spans 17 amino acids. With 3 bases clipped from V and 6 bases from J, the junction kept 8 bases outside the gene matches. CDR3: CASSEDSRLAGGNEQFF. In DNA form, the CDR3 reads TGTGCCAGCAGTGAGGATAGTAGACTAGCGGGGGGCAATGAGCAGTTCTTC.

V and J are TRBV2 and TRBJ1-2, with TRBD1 matching over 7 bases. The germline CDR1 and CDR2 sequences are SNHLY and FYNNEI. Trimming cost V 4 bases and J 2 bases; bases outside gene matches: 7. The CDR3 sequence is 15 residues long. The CDR3 region is CASSASGQANYGYTF. The DNA of the CDR3 is TGTGCCAGCAGTGCATCAGGACAGGCGAACTATGGCTACACCTTC.

The rearrangement uses TRBV7-2 and TRBJ2-3; TRBD2 matches at 10 bases. The CDR3 length is 15 residues. Germline CDR1 SGHTA, CDR2 FQGNSA. V lost 2 bases and J lost 8; bases outside the gene matches: 7. This CDR3 reads CASSLKTSGSSTQYF. Written as DNA, the CDR3 is TGTGCCAGCAGCTTAAAGACTAGCGGGTCGTCTACGCAGTATTTT.

This clone was seen more than once but under ten times. The rearrangement uses TRBV7-2 and TRBJ1-2; the D is unclear. In germline, CDR1 is SGHTA, CDR2 FQGNSA. This CDR3 spans 15 amino acids. V was trimmed by 1 base and J by 4 bases, leaving 13 bases between them. CDR3: CASSLDPGTVYGYTF. The CDR3, as DNA: TGTGCCAGCAGCTTAGATCCGGGCACCGTCTATGGCTACACCTTC.

J is TRBJ1-3 and V is TRBV6-5; no firm D call. Trimming cost V 6 bases and J 8 bases, with 11 bases left between them. The germline V gene encodes CDR1 MNHEY and CDR2 SVGAGI. The CDR3 sequence is 12 residues long. CDR3 region: CASRAPSDTIYF. The CDR3 DNA reads TGTGCCAGCAGGGCTCCTTCGGACACCATATATTTT.

The chain links TRBV25-1 to TRBJ2-5; D is unclear. Germline V gene sequence: CDR1 MGHDK, CDR2 SYGVNS. This CDR3 has 12 amino acids. Deletions cut 6 bases from V and 5 bases from J, with 10 bases between. The CDR3 spells CASRGYGETQYF. Here the CDR3 DNA reads TGTGCCAGCAGGGGGTATGGGGAGACCCAGTACTTC.

The table lists this clone with a count of one. The chain links TRBV7-9 to TRBJ2-1; a weak D match, TRBD2 (6 bases). CDR1 and CDR2 from the germline V gene are SEHNR and FQNEAQ (reference sequence). CDR3 length: 17 amino acids. Trimming removed 4 bases at V and 3 bases at J, with 19 bases between. Here the CDR3 reads CASSSQPGLDLYNEQFF. The CDR3 DNA sequence: TGTGCCAGCAGCTCGCAACCGGGACTTGACCTCTACAATGAGCAGTTCTTC.

This clone was found a few times. The J gene is TRBJ2-5, the V gene TRBV28; TRBD1 matches at 7 bases. The CDR3 runs 12 residues. Germline V gene sequence: CDR1 MDHEN, CDR2 SYDVKM. The trim removed 7 bases at V and 4 bases at J, leaving 3 bases unmatched. The CDR3 is CASTPGGETQYF. CDR3 in DNA: TGTGCCAGCACCCCAGGGGGAGAGACCCAGTACTTC. Full variable domain (remainder filled in from reference TRBV28 and TRBJ2-5): DVKVTQSSRYLVKRTGEKVFLECVQDMDHENMFWYRQDPGLGLRLIYFSYDVKMKEKGDIPEGYSVSREKKERFSLILESASTNQTSMYLCASTPGGETQYFGPGTRLLVL.

V and J are TRBV2 and TRBJ2-1; perhaps TRBD1 as D (6 bases). The germline V gene has CDR1 SNHLY and CDR2 FYNNEI. Trimming stripped 5 bases from V and 10 bases from J, with 24 bases between. CDR3 length: 16 residues. Here the CDR3 reads CASSTQPGPGTREQFF. CDR3 nucleotide sequence: TGTGCCAGCAGTACACAGCCCGGCCCTGGGACACGGGAGCAGTTCTTC.

This clone was recorded once. The chain has TRBV5-6 and TRBJ2-1, with D tentatively TRBD2 (5 bases). Germline V gives CDR1 SGHDT, CDR2 YYEEEE. The CDR3 has 14 residues. Deletions cut 1 base from V and 2 bases from J, with 7 bases between. CDR3 in amino acids: CASSLIGTYNEQFF. Here the CDR3 DNA reads TGTGCCAGCAGCTTGATCGGGACCTACAATGAGCAGTTCTTC. Drawing the rest from reference TRBV5-6 and TRBJ2-1, the complete variable domain is DAGVTQSPTHLIKTRGQQVTLRCSPKSGHDTVSWYQQALGQGPQFIFQYYEEEERQRGNFPDRFSGHQFPNYSSELNVNALLLGDSALYLCASSLIGTYNEQFFGPGTRLTVL.

This clone was seen a single time. This chain connects TRBV7-9 to TRBJ2-1; tentative D call: TRBD2 (6 bases). Germline V gene sequence: CDR1 SEHNR, CDR2 FQNEAQ (reference sequence). Trimming cost V 5 bases and J 4 bases, with 24 bases left between them. CDR3 length: 18 amino acids. The CDR3 DNA reads TGTGCCAGCAGCCCGTCGGGAGCTACTCCTAACCTTTACAATGAGCAGTTCTTC. As protein: CASSPSGATPNLYNEQFF.

This clone was seen more than once but under ten times. V gene TRBV30 combines with J gene TRBJ2-7; no clear D. Looked up from germline, CDR1 is GTSNPN and CDR2 is SVGIG (reference sequence). Trimming removed 2 bases from V and 6 bases from J, with 11 bases in between. The CDR3 runs 12 residues. CDR3 amino acids: CAWSPALSEQYF. CDR3 coding DNA: TGTGCCTGGAGTCCAGCCCTAAGCGAGCAGTACTTC. Full variable domain (rest looked up from reference TRBV30 and TRBJ2-7): SQTIHQWPATLVQPVGSPLSLECTVEGTSNPNLYWYRQAAGRGLQLLFYSVGIGQISSEVPQNLSASRPQDRQFILSSKKLLLSDSGFYLCAWSPALSEQYFGPGTRLTVT.

The chain uses TRBV30 and TRBJ2-3, with D maybe TRBD1 (5 bases). Germline V lookup: CDR1 GTSNPN, CDR2 SVGIG (reference sequence). The CDR3 consists of 13 residues. V was trimmed by 2 bases and J by 1 base, leaving 7 bases between them. DNA for the CDR3: TGTGCCTGGAGTCTAGGGGGCACAGATACGCAGTATTTT. This gives the protein CAWSLGGTDTQYF.